These 8 T cell receptor beta chains were all obtained from the same sample, sequenced in a study of blood T cell repertoires in COVID-19. Using immunoSEQ multiplex PCR, the repertoire was profiled, and TCRdb retains in-frame clones only, with some absent. The data show 250,000 to 350,000 clones, with around nine tenths seen just once and roughly 7% held by the top ten. Sequencing input: peripheral blood. These receptors originate from a woman younger than 45 with COVID-19, enrolled during active disease.

The J gene is TRBJ2-7, the V gene TRBV5-6; 8 nucleotides match TRBD1. V was clipped by 0 bases and J by 3 bases; unmatched bases: 8. CDR1 SGHDT and CDR2 YYEEEE come from the germline V gene. The CDR3 length is 16 residues. CDR3 nucleotides: TGTGCCAGCAGCTTGGGGGCCAGGGGGCATAGCTACGAGCAGTACTTC. As protein: CASSLGARGHSYEQYF.

This rearrangement joins TRBV10-2 to TRBJ2-7; 10 bases match TRBD2. V lost 9 bases and J lost 4; bases outside the gene matches: 18. This CDR3 has 17 residues. Germline lookup yields CDR1 WSHSY and CDR2 SAAADI. CDR3 region: CASKRIDTGLAVYEQYF. The CDR3 region has the DNA TGCGCCAGTAAACGCATCGATACTGGACTAGCGGTATACGAGCAGTACTTC.

The rearrangement uses TRBV5-1 and TRBJ2-7; weak D call: TRBD1 (7 bases). The V and J ends lost 0 bases and 5 bases respectively, with 12 bases between them. The V gene's germline CDR1 is SGHRS and CDR2 YFSETQ. The CDR3 is 14 residues long. The CDR3 here is CASSLETGTHEQYF. DNA of the CDR3: TGCGCCAGCAGCTTGGAGACAGGGACTCACGAGCAGTACTTC.

This clone turned up a few times. The chain couples TRBV4-3 to TRBJ1-2; D call uncertain. The CDR3 spans 15 residues. From germline, CDR1 is LGHNA and CDR2 YSLEER. Trimming left V 2 bases short and J 1 base short, with 11 bases between. CDR3 nucleotides: TGCGCCAGCAGCCAAAGCCGGCACTATAACTATGGCTACACCTTC. Protein: CASSQSRHYNYGYTF.

J is TRBJ1-1 and V is TRBV6-5, with 8 bases aligning to TRBD1. The CDR3 is 14 residues long. Germline CDR1 and CDR2: MNHEY and SVGAGI. V lost 6 bases, J lost 2 bases, and 5 bases stayed unmatched. CDR3 sequence (DNA): TGTGCCAGCAGGGAGACAGGGGCTAACACTGAAGCTTTCTTT. It is translated as CASRETGANTEAFF.

V gene TRBV10-3 combines with J gene TRBJ1-1; tentatively, D is TRBD1 (6 bases). The CDR3 consists of 14 residues. V lost 6 bases and J lost 1, with 12 bases in between. Germline-derived CDR1 and CDR2 are ENHRY and SYGVKD. CDR3 sequence reads: CAIRLQGANTEAFF. CDR3 nucleotide sequence: TGTGCCATCAGACTACAGGGCGCGAACACTGAAGCTTTCTTT.

This clone has a single count. The rearrangement uses TRBV6-5 and TRBJ1-6; D remains ambiguous. V lost 2 bases and J lost 8, with 7 bases in between. The CDR3 sequence is 13 residues long. Germline CDR1 reads MNHEY; CDR2 reads SVGAGI. DNA for the CDR3: TGTGCCAGCAGTTACGCGGGATATTCACCCCTCCACTTT. It is translated as CASSYAGYSPLHF.

This sequence joins TRBV6-5 and TRBJ2-7, with 8 bases matching TRBD1. Germline assignment: CDR1 MNHEY and CDR2 SVGAGI. Trimming at V came to 5 bases and at J to 5 bases, leaving 8 bases not matched to a gene. This CDR3 spans 14 amino acids. CDR3 nucleotides: TGTGCCAGCAGTCCCCTGACAGGGGAAGACGAGCAGTACTTC. The encoded protein is CASSPLTGEDEQYF.